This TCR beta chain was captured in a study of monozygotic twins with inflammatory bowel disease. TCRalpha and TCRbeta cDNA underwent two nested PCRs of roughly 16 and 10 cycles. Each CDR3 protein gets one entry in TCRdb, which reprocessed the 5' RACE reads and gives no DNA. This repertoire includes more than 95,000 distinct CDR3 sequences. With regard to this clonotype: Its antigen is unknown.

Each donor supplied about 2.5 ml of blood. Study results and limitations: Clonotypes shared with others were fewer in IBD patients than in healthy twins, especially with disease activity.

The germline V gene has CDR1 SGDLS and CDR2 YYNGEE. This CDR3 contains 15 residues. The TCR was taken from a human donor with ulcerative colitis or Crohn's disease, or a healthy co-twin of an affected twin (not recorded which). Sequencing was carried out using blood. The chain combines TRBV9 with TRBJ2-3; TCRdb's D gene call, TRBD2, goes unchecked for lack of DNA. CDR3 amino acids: CASSVAPSRGDTQYF.